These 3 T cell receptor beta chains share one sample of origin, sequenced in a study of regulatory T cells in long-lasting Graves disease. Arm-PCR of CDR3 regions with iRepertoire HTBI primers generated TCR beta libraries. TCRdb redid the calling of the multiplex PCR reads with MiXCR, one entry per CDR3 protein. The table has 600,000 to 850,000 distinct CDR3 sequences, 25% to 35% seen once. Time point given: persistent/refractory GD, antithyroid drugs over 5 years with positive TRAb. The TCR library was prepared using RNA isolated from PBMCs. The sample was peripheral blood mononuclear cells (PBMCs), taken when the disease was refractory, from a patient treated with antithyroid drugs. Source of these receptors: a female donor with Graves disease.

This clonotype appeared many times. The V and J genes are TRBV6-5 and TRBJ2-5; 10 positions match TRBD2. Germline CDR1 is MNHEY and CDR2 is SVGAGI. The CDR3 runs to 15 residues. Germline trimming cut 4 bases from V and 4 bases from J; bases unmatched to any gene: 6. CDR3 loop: CASSLGAGGTETQYF. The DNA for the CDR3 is TGTGCCAGCAGTTTGGGAGCGGGAGGGACAGAGACCCAGTACTTC.

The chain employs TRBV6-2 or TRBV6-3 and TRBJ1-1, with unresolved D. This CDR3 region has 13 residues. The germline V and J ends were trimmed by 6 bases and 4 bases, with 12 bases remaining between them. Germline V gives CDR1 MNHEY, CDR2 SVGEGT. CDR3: CASSPNVVTEAFF. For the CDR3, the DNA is TGTGCCAGCAGCCCCAACGTGGTCACTGAAGCTTTCTTT.

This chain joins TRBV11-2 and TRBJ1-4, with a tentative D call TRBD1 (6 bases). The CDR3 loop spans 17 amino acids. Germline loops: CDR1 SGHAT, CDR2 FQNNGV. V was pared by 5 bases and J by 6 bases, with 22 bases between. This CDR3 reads CASSQGRQDSVYEKLFF. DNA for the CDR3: TGTGCCAGCAGCCAAGGAAGGCAGGACAGCGTTTATGAAAAACTGTTTTTT.